One sample yielded the 9 T cell receptor beta chains listed below, sequenced in a study of T cells after posttransplantation cyclophosphamide listed by TCRdb under 2016. The library was made by the immunoSEQ multiplex PCR assay. What TCRdb holds here is the immuneACCESS table cut down to in-frame rearrangements. Part of the clones is not present; checked against another copy, under half of the missing clones reflect an unresolved V gene, and the others are unexplained. The sample comprises some 31,000 clones, and every one was counted more than once. The ten largest clones represent around 5% of the sample. Sequencing was done on a sample of PBMCs. These receptors originate from a woman younger than 45 in good health and a related stem cell transplant donor.

The sample holds a few counts of this clone. The chain links TRBV6-5 to TRBJ1-2; 11 nucleotides line up with TRBD1. J lost 7 bases, V lost 8 bases, and 9 bases had no gene match. Germline CDR1 MNHEY, CDR2 SVGAGI. The CDR3 is 14 residues long. The CDR3 coding sequence is TGTGCCAGCGGAACCGGACAGGGGGCGATTGGCTACACCTTC. Translation: CASGTGQGAIGYTF.

This clone occurred a few times. This sequence joins TRBV12-3 or TRBV12-4 and TRBJ2-2; tentatively, D is TRBD2 (6 bases). Deletions cut 5 bases from V and 7 bases from J, with 14 bases between. This CDR3 has 14 amino acids. CDR3 DNA: TGTGCCAGCAGTCGGGACTTACTAGACGGGGAGCTGTTTTTT. The encoded protein is CASSRDLLDGELFF.

This clone was recorded a few times. This chain's CDR3 is CASSLLFADTQYF. The CDR3 DNA sequence: TGTGCCAGCAGCCTACTTTTTGCAGATACGCAGTATTTT. The rearrangement joins TRBV7-3 to TRBJ2-3; no clear D. The V gene's germline CDR1 is SGHTA and CDR2 FQGTGA. Between the trimmed V and J ends, which lost 5 bases and 4 bases, there was a span of 10 bases. CDR3 size: 13 residues. The full variable domain, rest sourced from reference TRBV7-3 and TRBJ2-3, is GAGVSQTPSNKVTEKGKYVELRCDPISGHTALYWYRQSLGQGPEFLIYFQGTGAADDSGLPNDRFFAVRPEGSVSTLKIQRTERGDSAVYLCASSLLFADTQYFGPGTRLTVL.

This clone was observed many times. The V gene is TRBV7-9, the J gene TRBJ1-4; 8 positions agree with TRBD1. The CDR3 consists of 15 residues. V lost 5 bases to trimming and J lost 5 bases; unmatched junction nucleotides: 7. Per the germline V gene, CDR1 is SEHNR and CDR2 is FQNEAQ (reference sequence). CDR3: CASSPRQGSNEKLFF. CDR3 sequence (DNA): TGTGCCAGCAGCCCCAGACAGGGGAGCAATGAAAAACTGTTTTTT.

This clone was detected many times. V and J are TRBV5-6 and TRBJ1-1, with 7 bases that match TRBD1. The CDR3 sequence is 13 residues long. V was clipped by 2 bases and J by 6 bases; unmatched bases: 4. Germline CDR1 and CDR2: SGHDT and YYEEEE. The CDR3: CASSFGGQSEAFF. CDR3 sequence (DNA): TGTGCCAGCAGCTTCGGGGGACAGTCTGAAGCTTTCTTT.

This clone was counted many times. The chain joins TRBV24-1 to TRBJ2-2, with 10 bases lining up with TRBD1. Germline lookup yields CDR1 KGHDR and CDR2 SFDVKD. This CDR3 is built from 17 residues. The J segment lost 6 bases and the V segment lost 2 bases, leaving 8 bases of the junction unmatched. Here the CDR3 DNA reads TGTGCCACCAGTGATTGGGGCTACGGGACAGGGGCCGGGGAGCTGTTTTTT. Protein sequence: CATSDWGYGTGAGELFF.

This clone was counted many times. This rearrangement joins TRBV12-3 or TRBV12-4 to TRBJ2-2, with D perhaps matching TRBD1 (6 bases). Between the trimmed V and J ends, which lost 6 bases and 5 bases, there was a span of 13 bases. The CDR3 totals 14 residues. CDR3 nucleotide sequence: TGTGCCAGCAGCCCAGGGGTAGGGACCGGGGAGCTGTTTTTT. Translated: CASSPGVGTGELFF.

This clone was detected many times. V usage is TRBV10-1 and J usage is TRBJ1-2, with 8 bases aligning to TRBD1. The CDR3 consists of 14 residues. Germline V gene lookup returns CDR1 WNHNN and CDR2 SYGVQD (reference sequence). Losses at the gene ends were 11 bases for V and 6 bases for J; bases not matched to a gene: 14. The CDR3 region has the DNA TGCGCCGGAAGACAGGGGATTTATCGAGATGGCTACACCTTC. Protein: CAGRQGIYRDGYTF.

This clone was seen a handful of times. Here the CDR3 reads CASSGQGTEAFF. CDR3 DNA sequence: TGTGCCAGCAGCGGACAAGGCACTGAAGCTTTCTTT. V is TRBV9 and J is TRBJ1-1; D not certain. Germline CDR1 reads SGDLS; CDR2 reads YYNGEE. The CDR3 extends over 12 amino acids. V was shortened by 3 bases and J by 4 bases, with 7 bases between the two germline ends.